One and the same sample provided the 16 T cell receptor beta chains below, sequenced in a study of pediatric ulcerative colitis. Rectal tissue came from one to two pinch biopsies taken at colonoscopy. Assay: immunoSEQ multiplex PCR; the TCRdb copy retains only in-frame clones and omits some. The sample shows 36,000 or so clones, around four fifths of them seen only once. The specimen sequenced was gut tissue. All receptors derive from a boy between 10 and 17 years old with moderate ulcerative colitis.

The chain couples TRBV19 to TRBJ2-7; 7 bases line up with TRBD2. J was trimmed by 3 bases and V by 1 base; bases with no gene match: 6. The CDR3 is 15 residues long. CDR1 is LNHDA, CDR2 SQIVND, per germline (reference sequence). CDR3 sequence (DNA): TGTGCCAGTAGTATAGGGACTAGGACTCACTACGAGCAGTACTTC. It translates to CASSIGTRTHYEQYF.

The chain is built from TRBV18 and TRBJ2-3; D uncertain. This CDR3 is built from 14 residues. V was pared by 1 base and J by 6 bases, with 11 bases between. CDR1 KGHSH and CDR2 LQKENI come from the germline V gene. The DNA for the CDR3 is TGTGCCAGCTCACCACTTAACCTGCTTGATACGCAGTATTTT. It translates to CASSPLNLLDTQYF.

This clone has only a few counts. This chain connects TRBV10-3 to TRBJ1-4, with D perhaps matching TRBD1 (6 bases). Germline CDR1 and CDR2: ENHRY and SYGVKD. V lost 6 bases and J lost 4, with 12 bases in between. This CDR3 is built from 14 residues. The CDR3 loop reads CAISAGQSNEKLFF. The CDR3 DNA is TGTGCCATCAGCGCTGGACAGAGTAATGAAAAACTGTTTTTT.

The gene calls are TRBV4-3 and TRBJ2-1; D unclear. The CDR3 runs to 15 residues. The V and J ends lost 5 bases and 6 bases respectively, with 17 bases between them. CDR1 and CDR2 (germline): LGHNA, YSLEER. The CDR3 here is CASSIGLDSVNEQFF. CDR3 sequence (DNA): TGCGCCAGCAGCATAGGGTTAGACTCTGTCAATGAGCAGTTCTTC.

CDR3 bases: TGCGCCAGCAGCATGACGGAGACCCAGTACTTC. This codes for CASSMTETQYF. The gene calls are TRBV5-1 and TRBJ2-5, with no clear D. V dropped 4 bases and J dropped 5 bases, with 6 bases sitting between them. The length of the CDR3 is 11 residues. The germline gives CDR1 SGHRS, CDR2 YFSETQ.

This clone was seen more than once but under ten times. The rearrangement links TRBV27 to TRBJ2-2; D not resolved. The CDR3 extends over 16 amino acids. Trimming pared 0 bases from V and 3 bases from J, leaving 11 bases between. Germline assignment: CDR1 MNHEY and CDR2 SMNVEV (reference sequence). The CDR3 sequence is CASSLSAQVDTGELFF. CDR3 coding DNA: TGTGCCAGCAGTTTATCGGCCCAGGTTGACACCGGGGAGCTGTTTTTT.

The rearrangement uses TRBV14 and TRBJ2-7; no firm D call. The germline V and J ends were trimmed by 5 bases and 3 bases, with 5 bases remaining between them. The CDR3 is 11 amino acids. Per the germline V gene, CDR1 is SGHDN and CDR2 is FVKESK. The CDR3 sequence: CASSVYYEQYF. In nucleotides, the CDR3 is TGTGCCAGCAGCGTCTACTACGAGCAGTACTTC.

The rearrangement joins TRBV2 to TRBJ1-1; D ambiguous. The CDR3 covers 13 residues. Deletions cut 1 base from V and 1 base from J, with 4 bases between. From germline, CDR1 is SNHLY and CDR2 FYNNEI. For the CDR3, the DNA is TGTGCCAGCAGTGAAGTGGGGAACACTGAAGCTTTCTTT. Its translation is CASSEVGNTEAFF.

The V call is TRBV7-9, the J call TRBJ1-4; unclear D gene. CDR3 length: 15 residues. The germline V gene has CDR1 SEHNR and CDR2 FQNEAQ (reference sequence). With 0 bases removed from V and 5 bases from J, the gap between germline ends came to 10 bases. CDR3 amino acids: CASSLAFRANEKLFF. The CDR3 DNA is TGTGCCAGCAGCTTAGCCTTCCGCGCCAATGAAAAACTGTTTTTT.

This clone was counted a single time. V usage is TRBV28 and J usage is TRBJ1-1; 9 nucleotides align to TRBD1. The CDR3 is 14 residues long. Germline V gene data show CDR1 as MDHEN and CDR2 as SYDVKM. With 3 bases clipped from V and 6 bases from J, the junction kept 5 bases outside the gene matches. The CDR3 DNA sequence: TGTGCCAGCAGTTTCCGGACAGGGGCCCCTGAAGCTTTCTTT. This codes for CASSFRTGAPEAFF. The entire variable domain, with the rest obtained from reference TRBV28 and TRBJ1-1, is as follows: DVKVTQSSRYLVKRTGEKVFLECVQDMDHENMFWYRQDPGLGLRLIYFSYDVKMKEKGDIPEGYSVSREKKERFSLILESASTNQTSMYLCASSFRTGAPEAFFGQGTRLTVV.

J is TRBJ1-5 and V is TRBV15; 9 bases are a match to TRBD1. J lost 3 bases, V lost 6 bases, and 12 bases had no gene match. Germline V gives CDR1 LNHNV, CDR2 YYDKDF (reference sequence). The CDR3 loop spans 17 amino acids. CDR3 coding DNA: TGTGCCACCAGTCCAGACAACAGGGGGCAGGCCAATCAGCCCCAGCATTTT. Its translation is CATSPDNRGQANQPQHF.

J is TRBJ2-2 and V is TRBV30; 15 bases fit TRBD2. CDR3 length equals 17 residues. Losses at the gene ends were 3 bases for V and 8 bases for J; bases not matched to a gene: 10. The germline CDR1 and CDR2 sequences are GTSNPN and SVGIG (reference sequence). DNA of the CDR3: TGTGCCTGGAGGGGACTAGCGGGAGGCCTGTCGGGAGGGGAGCTGTTTTTT. This codes for CAWRGLAGGLSGGELFF.

CDR3 protein: CASSLPTGADTANYGYTF. The CDR3 nucleotides are TGTGCCAGCAGCTTACCGACAGGGGCCGACACCGCTAACTATGGCTACACCTTC. This rearrangement joins TRBV7-9 to TRBJ1-2; 8 bases fit TRBD1. The J segment lost 0 bases and the V segment lost 2 bases, leaving 11 bases of the junction unmatched. CDR3 length: 18 amino acids. Germline V gene sequence: CDR1 SEHNR, CDR2 FQNEAQ (reference sequence).

This sequence joins TRBV5-6 and TRBJ2-7; D is possibly TRBD1 (5 bases). This CDR3 spans 14 amino acids. CDR1 is SGHDT and CDR2 is YYEEEE in the germline V gene. Deletions cut 1 base from V and 2 bases from J, with 10 bases between. CDR3 sequence (DNA): TGTGCCAGCAGCTTGTGGGCAGGGACCTACGAGCAGTACTTC. Protein: CASSLWAGTYEQYF.

This clone was recorded a few times. This chain joins TRBV19 and TRBJ1-2; TRBD1 matches 7 bases. The V segment lost 2 bases and the J segment 4 bases; nucleotides outside the gene matches: 10. The germline CDR1 and CDR2 sequences are LNHDA and SQIVND (reference sequence). This CDR3 has 16 residues. CDR3 sequence reads: CASSIRLTGEVYGYTF. As DNA, the CDR3 is TGTGCCAGTAGTATAAGGCTTACAGGGGAAGTCTATGGCTACACCTTC.

CDR3 coding DNA: TGTGCCAGCAGCCTCAGTAACTCCTTAGATAAGCAGTACTTC. It translates to CASSLSNSLDKQYF. V and J are TRBV6-5 and TRBJ2-7; D is uncertain. The CDR3 consists of 14 residues. Per germline, CDR1 MNHEY and CDR2 SVGAGI. V dropped 6 bases and J dropped 8 bases, with 20 bases sitting between them.